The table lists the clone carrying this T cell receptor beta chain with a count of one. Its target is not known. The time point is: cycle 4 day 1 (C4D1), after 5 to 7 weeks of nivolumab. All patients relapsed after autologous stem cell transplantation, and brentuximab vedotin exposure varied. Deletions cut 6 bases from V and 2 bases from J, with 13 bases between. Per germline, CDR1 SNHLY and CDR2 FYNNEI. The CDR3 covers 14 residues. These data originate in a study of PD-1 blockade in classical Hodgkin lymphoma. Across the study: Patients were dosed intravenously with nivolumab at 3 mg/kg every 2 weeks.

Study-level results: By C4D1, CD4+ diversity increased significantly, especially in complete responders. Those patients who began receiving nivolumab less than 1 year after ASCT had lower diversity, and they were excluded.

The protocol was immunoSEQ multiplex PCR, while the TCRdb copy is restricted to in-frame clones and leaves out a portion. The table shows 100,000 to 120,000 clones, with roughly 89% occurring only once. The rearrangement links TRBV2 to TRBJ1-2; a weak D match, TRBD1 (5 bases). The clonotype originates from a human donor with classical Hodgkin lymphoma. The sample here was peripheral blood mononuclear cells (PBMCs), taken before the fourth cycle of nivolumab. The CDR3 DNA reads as TGTGCCAGCAGGAAGAAGGGGTTAAACTATGGCTACACCTTC. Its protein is CASRKKGLNYGYTF.